The clone carrying this T cell receptor beta chain was found many times. As yet, its antigen is unknown. Stated time point: sample taken at primary tumor resection. Whole RNA, isolated from tumor, nontumor lung or frozen PBMC, was sequenced without prior sorting. The record originates from a study of spatial heterogeneity in lung cancer. The ends were cut back, 7 bases at V and 7 bases at J, with 16 bases in the middle. The length of the CDR3 is 14 residues. Germline loops: CDR1 MNHEY, CDR2 SMNVEV (reference sequence). Each CDR3 protein gets one entry after TCRdb re-called the 5' RACE reads with MiXCR. The sample comprises some 96,000 distinct CDR3 sequences, approximately 4.4% of which are singletons, and over 20% rests with the top ten. The study, taken as a whole, reports: Of the expanded TCRs, ubiquitous and regional counts tracked the counts of ubiquitous and regional nonsynonymous mutations, respectively. The study found that expanded intratumoral alpha and beta TCR counts tracked tumor mutation counts.

The sequence came from a male donor with early-stage non-small cell lung cancer. This chain links TRBV27 with TRBJ1-4, with D unclear. The input for sequencing was lung tumor tissue, taken at surgery. The CDR3 sequence: CASTPAGGSEKLFF. DNA of the CDR3: TGTGCCAGCACCCCGGCGGGCGGGAGTGAAAAACTGTTTTTT.